This T cell receptor beta chain is drawn from a study of OX40 agonist ivuxolimab in advanced cancers. About the research overall: Participants, 82.7% male, averaged approximately 56 years of age, ranging from 23 to 79. More than 35% of patients had received prior checkpoint inhibitor therapy. General observations from the study: Determination of antigen specificity was not performed for the expanded peripheral T cells. Both blood CD4+ and CD8+ T cells showed clonal growth by week 6 at 0.1 to 3.0 mg/kg.

Remarks on this clone: Antigen: not known.

The CDR3 extends over 15 amino acids. V gave up 8 bases and J gave up 5 bases; unmatched junction bases: 9. CDR1 is SNHLY and CDR2 is FYNNEI in the germline V gene. The repertoire was sequenced with immunoSEQ multiplex PCR; TCRdb's copy has only in-frame clones and lacks some. This sample has about 61,000 clones, with about 86% found just once. The specimen comprised CD4+ or CD8+ T cells sorted from blood, sampled in a trial of the OX40 agonist ivuxolimab. The chain joins TRBV2 to TRBJ1-6, with 7 bases identical to TRBD1. The TCR originated in an adult with an advanced solid tumor such as melanoma, head and neck, liver or kidney cancer. CDR3 sequence (DNA): TGTGCCAGCCGTGCCCTGGGACAGAATAATTCACCCCTCCACTTT. Protein product: CASRALGQNNSPLHF.